These 13 T cell receptor beta chains were all obtained from the same sample, sequenced in a study of T cell repertoires in cytomegalovirus infection. TCRdb reprocessed the reads via MiXCR and lists one record per CDR3 protein. The table shows 150,000 to 200,000 distinct CDR3 sequences, with around 15% occurring only once. Sample: PBMCs. The source of these receptors is a human donor in good health (CMV status not recorded). Some clones in this sample may be carry-over from other donors' samples.

This clonotype was counted between two and nine times. V usage is TRBV28 and J usage is TRBJ2-3; perhaps D is TRBD1 or TRBD2 (5 bases each). The CDR3 has 16 amino acids. Germline assignment: CDR1 MDHEN and CDR2 SYDVKM. V lost 2 bases and J 0 bases, leaving 12 bases between the germline ends. The CDR3 DNA reads TGTGCCAGCAGTTTAGAGGGGCGCTTTAGCACAGATACGCAGTATTTT. This gives the protein CASSLEGRFSTDTQYF.

This clonotype was seen a few times. This chain links TRBV12-3 or TRBV12-4 with TRBJ2-7; 9 bases line up with TRBD2. The V and J ends lost 3 bases and 6 bases, in that order; junction bases with no gene match: 3. This CDR3 contains 13 residues. Here the CDR3 DNA reads TGTGCCAGCAGTTTCGCGGGAGGGGCCGAGCAGTACTTC. Translated, it gives CASSFAGGAEQYF.

This clonotype came up many times. The chain links TRBV7-3 to TRBJ2-2; 9 bases line up with TRBD1. Germline assignment: CDR1 SGHTA and CDR2 FQGTGA. Losses at the gene ends were 7 bases for V and 7 bases for J; bases not matched to a gene: 10. The CDR3 has 15 amino acids. The CDR3 nucleotides are TGTGCCAGCAAAGAACAGGGGGCGCATCGCGGGGAGCTGTTTTTT. This gives the protein CASKEQGAHRGELFF.

In this sample, this clonotype turned up a few times. The CDR3, as DNA: TGCAGTGCTTTACAGGGTCCCACCTACGAGCAGTACTTC. This gives the protein CSALQGPTYEQYF. The chain is built from TRBV20-1 and TRBJ2-7; D possibly corresponds to TRBD1 (6 bases). The germline V gene has CDR1 DFQATT and CDR2 SNEGSKA (reference sequence). The CDR3 length is 13 residues. V lost 5 bases and J 2 bases, leaving 13 bases between the germline ends.

In its sample, this clonotype was seen many times. The chain has TRBV7-2 and TRBJ2-1; TRBD2 aligns across 10 bases. V gave up 5 bases and J gave up 12 bases; unmatched junction bases: 16. Looked up from germline, CDR1 is SGHTA and CDR2 is FQGNSA. The CDR3 runs to 16 residues. DNA for the CDR3: TGTGCCAGCAGCACTTCTAGCGGGGGAGGCCTTTACGGGCAGTTCTTC. This encodes CASSTSSGGGLYGQFF.

This clonotype was found a few times. In DNA form, the CDR3 reads TGTGCCAGCAGTTACAGACAGGGGACTGGGGCCAACGTCCTGACTTTC. Protein sequence: CASSYRQGTGANVLTF. The J gene is TRBJ2-6, the V gene TRBV6-2 or TRBV6-3; 8 positions match TRBD1. Germline CDR1 and CDR2: MNHEY and SVGEGT. The J segment lost 2 bases and the V segment lost 2 bases, leaving 2 bases of the junction unmatched. This CDR3 contains 16 residues.

The rearrangement uses TRBV7-8 and TRBJ1-2, with D hard to call. Trimming stripped 0 bases from V and 4 bases from J, with 9 bases between. The germline CDR1 and CDR2 sequences are SGHVS and FQNEAQ. The CDR3 sequence is 14 residues long. The CDR3 DNA is TGTGCCAGCAGCTTAGCGGCGGGTGGCTATGGCTACACCTTC. Amino acids: CASSLAAGGYGYTF. Filled out from reference TRBV7-8 and TRBJ1-2, the complete variable domain reads GAGVSQSPRYKVAKRGQDVALRCDPISGHVSLFWYQQALGQGPEFLTYFQNEAQLDKSGLPSDRFFAERPEGSVSTLKIQRTQQEDSAVYLCASSLAAGGYGYTFGSGTRLTVV.

This clonotype was seen repeatedly, ten times or more. J is TRBJ1-2 and V is TRBV7-2, with 10 bases aligning to TRBD1. Losses at the gene ends were 7 bases for V and 5 bases for J; bases not matched to a gene: 7. The CDR3 sequence is 14 residues long. Germline V lookup: CDR1 SGHTA, CDR2 FQGNSA. The CDR3 is CASTAGQGVYGYTF. CDR3 bases: TGTGCCAGCACTGCCGGACAGGGGGTTTATGGCTACACCTTC.

The chain joins TRBV25-1 to TRBJ2-7, with 10 bases identical to TRBD1. Germline lookup yields CDR1 MGHDK and CDR2 SYGVNS. This CDR3 is built from 13 residues. The J segment lost 6 bases and the V segment lost 4 bases, leaving 3 bases of the junction unmatched. DNA of the CDR3: TGTGCCAGCAGTGGGGACAGGGGAGGCGAGCAGTACTTC. This encodes CASSGDRGGEQYF.

The gene calls are TRBV2 and TRBJ2-2; D unresolved. CDR1 and CDR2 from the germline V gene are SNHLY and FYNNEI. Trimming shortened V by 2 bases and J by 6 bases, and 19 bases separated the two germline ends. This CDR3 comprises 17 residues. CDR3 region: CASSECCAYLLAGELFF. Written as DNA, the CDR3 is TGTGCCAGCAGTGAATGCTGTGCTTACTTGTTAGCCGGGGAGCTGTTTTTT.

This clonotype was counted ten times or more. This chain links TRBV7-3 with TRBJ1-2; a possible D gene is TRBD1 (6 bases). V gave up 5 bases and J gave up 4 bases, with 20 bases separating them. From germline, CDR1 is SGHTA and CDR2 FQGTGA. There are 16 residues in the CDR3. The chain's CDR3 is CASSPGATGLPYGYTF. CDR3 DNA: TGTGCCAGCAGCCCAGGGGCGACCGGGCTCCCCTATGGCTACACCTTC.

This clonotype was seen a handful of times. This chain joins TRBV6-2 or TRBV6-3 and TRBJ1-1; 7 nucleotides line up with TRBD1. CDR3 length equals 14 residues. Germline CDR1 MNHEY, CDR2 SVGEGT. Trimming removed 4 bases from V and 0 bases from J; junction bases left unmatched: 2. CDR3 nucleotide sequence: TGTGCCAGCAGTTGGACAGGAATGAACACTGAAGCTTTCTTT. Protein product: CASSWTGMNTEAFF.

This clonotype was recorded many times. The chain carries TRBV4-3 and TRBJ2-3; no clear D gene. Germline assignment: CDR1 LGHNA and CDR2 YSLEER. The CDR3 has 15 amino acids. Trimming pared 0 bases from V and 4 bases from J, leaving 11 bases between. The DNA of the CDR3 is TGCGCCAGCAGCCAAGATACACGAAATTCAGATACGCAGTATTTT. Its protein product is CASSQDTRNSDTQYF.